These 25 T cell receptor beta chains originate from one sample sequenced in a study of T cells after yellow fever vaccination. MiXCR was run by TCRdb on the 5' RACE reads, yielding one entry per CDR3 protein. This repertoire shows 300,000 to 350,000 distinct CDR3 sequences, around 4.5% found once; its top ten account for just under 20%. The material was PBMCs, obtained 15 days after the yellow fever booster vaccination. These receptors all stem from a man aged 18 to 29 who received the YFV17D yellow fever vaccine.

V gene TRBV12-3 or TRBV12-4 combines with J gene TRBJ1-2; the D is unclear. The CDR3 runs to 14 residues. V was pared by 5 bases and J by 4 bases, with 14 bases between. The CDR3 DNA is TGTGCCAGCAGTGACATTGGGCGGATCTATGGCTACACCTTC. It yields the protein CASSDIGRIYGYTF.

V is TRBV6-2 or TRBV6-3 and J is TRBJ1-1; D gene ambiguous. The CDR3 is made up of 13 amino acids. The germline V and J ends were trimmed by 2 bases and 3 bases, with 7 bases remaining between them. The germline gives CDR1 MNHEY, CDR2 SVGEGT. The CDR3 DNA sequence: TGTGCCAGCAGTTACGCATCTTACACTGAAGCTTTCTTT. This translates into CASSYASYTEAFF.

This clonotype appeared a few times. The chain couples TRBV18 to TRBJ1-2, with TRBD1 matching 10 bases. The CDR3 runs to 16 residues. After removal of 3 bases from V and 7 bases from J, the junction contained 11 bases not matched to a gene. Per germline, CDR1 KGHSH and CDR2 LQKENI. In DNA form, the CDR3 reads TGTGCCAGCTCACCTCGGGACAGGGGATCGGATCGTGGCTACACCTTC. This gives the protein CASSPRDRGSDRGYTF.

The sample holds many counts of this clonotype. This chain connects TRBV7-6 to TRBJ1-3; tentatively, D is TRBD1 (6 bases). In germline, CDR1 is SGHVS, CDR2 FNYEAQ. Trimming shortened V by 2 bases and J by 5 bases, and 13 bases separated the two germline ends. The CDR3 consists of 15 residues. This CDR3 reads CASSLNPGERNTIYF. DNA of the CDR3: TGTGCCAGCAGCTTAAATCCAGGGGAGAGAAACACCATATATTTT.

This clonotype was seen many times. J is TRBJ1-1 and V is TRBV7-9, with D perhaps matching TRBD1 (5 bases). CDR1 is SEHNR and CDR2 is FQNEAQ in the germline V gene (reference sequence). The V end was cut by 5 bases, the J end by 1 base, with 11 bases between. This CDR3 is 14 amino acids long. Here the CDR3 DNA reads TGTGCCAGCAGCATTGGACACCAGAACACTGAAGCTTTCTTT. Protein sequence: CASSIGHQNTEAFF.

This clonotype was detected ten times or more. The chain employs TRBV12-3 or TRBV12-4 and TRBJ1-2; weak D call: TRBD1 (6 bases). CDR3 length: 16 amino acids. Deletions cut 7 bases from V and 4 bases from J, with 22 bases between. The CDR3 bases are TGTGCCAGCAAGCGTACCGGGGGCGTGGATGGCTATGGCTACACCTTC. It specifies CASKRTGGVDGYGYTF.

The chain joins TRBV7-3 to TRBJ2-1; D is uncertain. V lost 2 bases and J lost 6, with 8 bases in between. The CDR3 has 13 residues. Germline V lookup: CDR1 SGHTA, CDR2 FQGTGA. As DNA, the CDR3 is TGTGCCAGCAGCTTACATTCGCTCAATGAGCAGTTCTTC. This sequence encodes CASSLHSLNEQFF. Supplemented by reference TRBV7-3 and TRBJ2-1, the full variable domain reads GAGVSQTPSNKVTEKGKYVELRCDPISGHTALYWYRQSLGQGPEFLIYFQGTGAADDSGLPNDRFFAVRPEGSVSTLKIQRTERGDSAVYLCASSLHSLNEQFFGPGTRLTVL.

This clonotype was seen a handful of times. The gene calls are TRBV12-3 or TRBV12-4 and TRBJ1-2; D is undetermined. Trimming cost V 3 bases and J 3 bases, with 8 bases left between them. This CDR3 has 13 amino acids. Here the CDR3 DNA reads TGTGCCAGCAGTTTCGGGGAAGACTATGGCTACACCTTC. Encoded protein: CASSFGEDYGYTF.

This chain uses TRBV5-1 with TRBJ2-2, with TRBD2 as a possible D gene (6 bases). Germline CDR1 SGHRS, CDR2 YFSETQ. V was pared by 1 base and J by 6 bases, with 13 bases between. CDR3 length equals 15 residues. The CDR3 loop reads CASSLSQGLAGELFF. The CDR3 nucleotides are TGCGCCAGCAGCTTGTCCCAGGGACTCGCCGGGGAGCTGTTTTTT. Full variable domain (outside the CDR3, taken from reference TRBV5-1 and TRBJ2-2): KAGVTQTPRYLIKTRGQQVTLSCSPISGHRSVSWYQQTPGQGLQFLFEYFSETQRNKGNFPGRFSGRQFSNSRSEMNVSTLELGDSALYLCASSLSQGLAGELFFGEGSRLTVL.

There are a few counts of this clonotype. V is TRBV24-1 and J is TRBJ2-3, with 9 positions matching TRBD2. V shed 11 bases, J shed 1 base, and the junction held 9 bases outside the gene matches. This CDR3 is built from 15 residues. CDR1 is KGHDR and CDR2 is SFDVKD in the germline V gene. CDR3 loop: CAIGGRTSGTDTQYF. DNA of the CDR3: TGTGCCATTGGGGGTCGGACTAGCGGCACAGATACGCAGTATTTT.

This clonotype has ten or more counts. The chain combines TRBV3-1 with TRBJ2-1; D call uncertain. Germline CDR1 and CDR2: LGHDT and YNNKEL (reference sequence). The CDR3 has 15 residues. V lost 4 bases to trimming and J lost 2 bases, with 12 bases between them. In nucleotides, the CDR3 is TGTGCCAGCAGCCTCCGCTTAGGCACCTACAATGAGCAGTTCTTC. Encoded protein: CASSLRLGTYNEQFF.

This clonotype was seen ten or more times. The J gene is TRBJ1-1, the V gene TRBV29-1; no reliable D call. CDR3 length: 15 residues. V dropped 0 bases and J dropped 0 bases, with 11 bases sitting between them. Germline lookup yields CDR1 SQVTM and CDR2 ANQGSEA. The CDR3 reads CSVEDRRGMNTEAFF. The CDR3 bases are TGCAGCGTTGAAGATCGACGAGGAATGAACACTGAAGCTTTCTTT.

This clonotype has at least ten counts. The chain carries TRBV7-2 and TRBJ1-5; no clear D. The V gene lost 1 base and the J gene lost 2 bases, with 6 bases spanning the gap. The germline V gene encodes CDR1 SGHTA and CDR2 FQGNSA. The CDR3 has 14 amino acids. The CDR3 nucleotides read TGTGCCAGCAGCTTAGTAGGCGGCAATCAGCCCCAGCATTTT. Protein product: CASSLVGGNQPQHF. Complete variable domain (other parts from reference TRBV7-2 and TRBJ1-5): GAGVSQSPSNKVTEKGKDVELRCDPISGHTALYWYRQSLGQGLEFLIYFQGNSAPDKSGLPSDRFSAERTGGSVSTLTIQRTQQEDSAVYLCASSLVGGNQPQHFGDGTRLSIL.

The chain uses TRBV28 and TRBJ2-1; D ambiguous. V was cut by 6 bases and J by 7 bases, with 7 bases left in between. Germline CDR1 is MDHEN and CDR2 is SYDVKM. CDR3 length: 11 amino acids. CDR3 residues: CASRAYNEQFF. Written as DNA, the CDR3 is TGTGCCAGCAGGGCGTATAATGAGCAGTTCTTC.

This clonotype has at least ten counts. The chain couples TRBV27 to TRBJ2-7; D could derive from TRBD1 or TRBD2 (5 bases each). Germline V lookup: CDR1 MNHEY, CDR2 SMNVEV (reference sequence). Trimming stripped 5 bases from V and 3 bases from J, with 17 bases between. CDR3 length equals 15 residues. The CDR3 region has the DNA TGTGCCAGCAGTCCCCTTGGGGACCGAGGCTACGAGCAGTACTTC. As protein: CASSPLGDRGYEQYF.

The table lists this clonotype with a few counts. V is TRBV7-2 and J is TRBJ2-1; 9 bases fit TRBD2. After removal of 2 bases from V and 9 bases from J, the junction contained 11 bases not matched to a gene. The CDR3 spans 16 residues. Germline V gene lookup returns CDR1 SGHTA and CDR2 FQGNSA. The CDR3: CASSLWSGGPTGEQFF. The CDR3 region has the DNA TGTGCCAGCAGCTTATGGAGCGGGGGGCCTACCGGTGAGCAGTTCTTC.

This clonotype appeared a few times. The CDR3 region is CASSLHRGRNTEAFF. CDR3 in DNA: TGTGCCAGCAGCTTACACAGGGGTAGGAACACTGAAGCTTTCTTT. The chain links TRBV7-9 to TRBJ1-1, with 7 positions matching TRBD1. The CDR3 is made up of 15 amino acids. Unmatched junction bases numbered 4, after V lost 2 bases and J lost 1 base. Germline V CDR1 and CDR2: SEHNR, FQNEAQ (reference sequence).

The chain joins TRBV5-1 to TRBJ1-4; 8 positions match TRBD1. The germline gives CDR1 SGHRS, CDR2 YFSETQ. V was clipped by 0 bases and J by 8 bases; unmatched bases: 6. This CDR3 is built from 15 residues. The CDR3 DNA reads TGCGCCAGCAGCTTGGCCGGACAGGGAGGCGAAAAACTGTTTTTT. Its translation is CASSLAGQGGEKLFF.

This clonotype was counted many times. This chain links TRBV5-1 with TRBJ1-1; no reliable D call. Germline lookup yields CDR1 SGHRS and CDR2 YFSETQ. The CDR3 runs to 13 residues. V was cut by 6 bases and J by 1 base, with 10 bases left in between. CDR3 coding DNA: TGCGCCAGCAAGCAAGACGGGAACACTGAAGCTTTCTTT. It encodes CASKQDGNTEAFF. Full variable domain (rest looked up from reference TRBV5-1 and TRBJ1-1): KAGVTQTPRYLIKTRGQQVTLSCSPISGHRSVSWYQQTPGQGLQFLFEYFSETQRNKGNFPGRFSGRQFSNSRSEMNVSTLELGDSALYLCASKQDGNTEAFFGQGTRLTVV.

This clonotype occurred a few times. V usage is TRBV5-1 and J usage is TRBJ2-3; maybe TRBD2 (5 bases). The CDR3 is 15 amino acids. Germline V gene lookup returns CDR1 SGHRS and CDR2 YFSETQ. The V gene lost 2 bases and the J gene lost 4 bases, with 14 bases spanning the gap. CDR3 coding DNA: TGCGCCAGCAGCTTCCTCGGGGTCGGGGCAGATACGCAGTATTTT. It encodes CASSFLGVGADTQYF.

The chain recombines TRBV11-2 with TRBJ1-2, with D possibly TRBD1 on 6 matching bases. Germline V gene lookup returns CDR1 SGHAT and CDR2 FQNNGV. V was trimmed by 7 bases and J by 5 bases, leaving 14 bases between them. The CDR3 sequence is 13 residues long. CDR3 bases: TGTGCCAGCAACTCAGGGGTGGGGTATGGCTACACCTTC. It codes for CASNSGVGYGYTF.

This rearrangement joins TRBV23-1 to TRBJ1-5, with 7 bases matching TRBD1. TRBV23-1 is known as an ORF, though its function is uncertain. V lost 6 bases to trimming and J lost 6 bases; unmatched junction nucleotides: 2. This CDR3 has 12 residues. CDR3 nucleotides: TGCGCCAGCAGATGGGACAGTCAGCCCCAGCATTTT. Protein: CASRWDSQPQHF.

There are a few counts of this clonotype. The chain links TRBV7-2 to TRBJ2-3, with 8 bases lining up with TRBD2. Germline V gene sequence: CDR1 SGHTA, CDR2 FQGNSA. J was trimmed by 6 bases and V by 2 bases; bases with no gene match: 7. This CDR3 comprises 15 residues. The CDR3 DNA reads TGTGCCAGCAGCTTAAACGGGGGGGCCTGGGATACGCAGTATTTT. It translates to CASSLNGGAWDTQYF.

This clonotype was counted only a few times. The chain carries TRBV4-1 and TRBJ2-7; tentative D call: TRBD1 (6 bases). Between the trimmed V and J ends, which lost 9 bases and 7 bases, there was a span of 22 bases. The CDR3 has 14 amino acids. The germline gives CDR1 MGHRA, CDR2 YSYEKL. This chain's CDR3 is CASSLSGGTEEQYV. DNA for the CDR3: TGCGCCAGTTCTCTAAGTGGGGGCACTGAGGAGCAGTACGTC.

This clonotype was observed many times. The chain uses TRBV6-1 and TRBJ2-5, with D unresolved. Trimming cost V 0 bases and J 10 bases, with 9 bases left between them. The CDR3 contains 12 residues. The germline CDR1 and CDR2 sequences are MNHNS and SASEGT. CDR3 region: CASSEANEVQYF. The CDR3 DNA follows: TGTGCCAGCAGTGAAGCTAACGAGGTCCAGTACTTC.